This T cell receptor (beta chain) is from a study of graft-versus-host responses after intestinal transplantation. There are 15 residues in the CDR3. Looked up from germline, CDR1 is MNHEY and CDR2 is SMNVEV (reference sequence). V was clipped by 4 bases and J by 1 base, with 10 bases between them. On this clone: No antigen is known for it.

Sequencing used immunoSEQ multiplex PCR; TCRdb keeps in-frame clones, though not all of them. This sample has around 100,000 clones; under 95% occur once, and the top ten carry 1.2%. The chain combines TRBV27 with TRBJ2-2; D gene uncertain. The receptor was derived from a human donor who received an intestinal transplant. The sample here was unstimulated CD8+ T cells sorted from spleen or lymph node cells, taken before intestinal transplant. CDR3 bases: TGTGCCAGCAGTTCGGGCAGCATGAACACCGGGGAGCTGTTTTTT. Translating gives CASSSGSMNTGELFF.